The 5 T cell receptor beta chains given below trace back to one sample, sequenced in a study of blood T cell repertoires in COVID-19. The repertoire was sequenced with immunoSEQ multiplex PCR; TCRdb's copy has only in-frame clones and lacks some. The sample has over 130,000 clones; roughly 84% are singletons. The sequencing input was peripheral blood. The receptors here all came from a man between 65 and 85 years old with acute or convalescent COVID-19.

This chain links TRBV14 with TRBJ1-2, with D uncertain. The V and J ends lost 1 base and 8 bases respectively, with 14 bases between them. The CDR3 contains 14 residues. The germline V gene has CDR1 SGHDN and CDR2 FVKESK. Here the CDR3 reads CASSQAGSPFGYTF. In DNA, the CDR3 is TGTGCCAGCAGCCAAGCTGGCTCCCCGTTCGGCTACACCTTC.

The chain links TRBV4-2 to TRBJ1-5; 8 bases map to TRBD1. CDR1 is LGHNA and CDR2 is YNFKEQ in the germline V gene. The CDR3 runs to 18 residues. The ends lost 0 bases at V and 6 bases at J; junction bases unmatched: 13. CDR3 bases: TGTGCCAGCAGCCAAGAAGGCAGGGGGCTTGTGAGCGGTCAGCCCCAGCATTTT. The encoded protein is CASSQEGRGLVSGQPQHF.

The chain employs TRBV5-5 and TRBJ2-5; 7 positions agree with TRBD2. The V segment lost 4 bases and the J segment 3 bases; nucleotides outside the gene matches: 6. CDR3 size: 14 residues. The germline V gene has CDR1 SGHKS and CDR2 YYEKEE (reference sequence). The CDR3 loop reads CASSRGGGEETQYF. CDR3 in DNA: TGTGCCAGCAGCCGCGGGGGAGGCGAAGAGACCCAGTACTTC. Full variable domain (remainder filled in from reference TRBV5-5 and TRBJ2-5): DAGVTQSPTHLIKTRGQQVTLRCSPISGHKSVSWYQQVLGQGPQFIFQYYEKEERGRGNFPDRFSARQFPNYSSELNVNALLLGDSALYLCASSRGGGEETQYFGPGTRLLVL.

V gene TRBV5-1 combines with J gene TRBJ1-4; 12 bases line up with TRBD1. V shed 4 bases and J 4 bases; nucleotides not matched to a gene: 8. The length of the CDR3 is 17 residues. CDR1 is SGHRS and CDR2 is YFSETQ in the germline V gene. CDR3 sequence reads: CASSESGTGGGNEKLFF. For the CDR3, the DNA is TGCGCCAGCAGCGAATCCGGGACAGGGGGCGGTAATGAAAAACTGTTTTTT. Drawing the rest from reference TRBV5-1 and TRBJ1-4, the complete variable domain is KAGVTQTPRYLIKTRGQQVTLSCSPISGHRSVSWYQQTPGQGLQFLFEYFSETQRNKGNFPGRFSGRQFSNSRSEMNVSTLELGDSALYLCASSESGTGGGNEKLFFGSGTQLSVL.

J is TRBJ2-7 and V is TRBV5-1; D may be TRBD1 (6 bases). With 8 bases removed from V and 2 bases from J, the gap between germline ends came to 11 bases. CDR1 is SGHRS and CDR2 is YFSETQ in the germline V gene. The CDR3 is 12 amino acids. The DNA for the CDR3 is TGCGCCAGTAGAAGGGGGACCTACGAGCAGTACTTC. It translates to CASRRGTYEQYF.